The clone carrying this TCR beta chain was observed many times. The antigen remains undetermined. The sample is drawn from a study of CD8 T cells in ankylosing spondylitis. Regarding the study as a whole: Before this, some motif variants had been reported in reactive arthritis synovial fluid and blood. Matched ankylosing spondylitis synovial fluid reportedly contained a significantly enriched population of disease-linked clones. Disease-linked clones bore a CD8+ phenotype, appearing relatively rarely in peripheral blood. The study identified a TCR beta motif of under ten highly homologous variants that appeared characteristic of ankylosing spondylitis blood.

V was clipped by 0 bases and J by 0 bases, with 7 bases between them. The CDR3 runs 15 residues. The V gene's germline CDR1 is SGHRS and CDR2 YFSETQ. Molecular-barcoded quantitative 5'-RACE produced these TCR beta libraries. Each CDR3 protein gets one entry after TCRdb re-called the 5' RACE reads with MiXCR. In the table there are some 330,000 distinct CDR3 sequences, roughly 8% of which are singletons. The clonotype comes from a male donor with ankylosing spondylitis. This chain uses TRBV5-1 with TRBJ2-1; D is undetermined. The specimen sequenced was blood, either unsorted or a sorted T cell fraction (not recorded which). The CDR3 bases are TGCGCCAGCAGCTTGGCCATATCCTCCTACAATGAGCAGTTCTTC. Translation gives CASSLAISSYNEQFF.